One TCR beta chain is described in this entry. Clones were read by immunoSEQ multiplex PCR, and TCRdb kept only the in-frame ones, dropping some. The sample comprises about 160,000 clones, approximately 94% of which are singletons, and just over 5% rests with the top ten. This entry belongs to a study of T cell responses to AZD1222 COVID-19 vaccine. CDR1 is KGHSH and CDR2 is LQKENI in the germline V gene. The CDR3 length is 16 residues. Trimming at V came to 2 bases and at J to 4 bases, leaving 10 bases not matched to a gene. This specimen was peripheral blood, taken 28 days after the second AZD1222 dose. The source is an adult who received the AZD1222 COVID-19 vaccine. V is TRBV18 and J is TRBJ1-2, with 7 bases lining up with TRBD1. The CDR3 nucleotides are TGTGCCAGCTCACCATGGGATGCAGGGGGTGGCTATGGCTACACCTTC. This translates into CASSPWDAGGGYGYTF.